What follows is one TCR beta chain and its context. Original analysis: Nucleated cell counts were estimated from reference gene primer amplification. The data were produced by immunoSEQ multiplex PCR, yet TCRdb's version contains in-frame clones alone and is incomplete. The DNA gave D and trimming, while V, J and clone size come from that table. The sample lists approximately 500,000 clones; approximately 89% were seen once. Germline CDR1 and CDR2: SGHTS and YDEGEE. Trimming stripped 10 bases from V and 6 bases from J, with 10 bases between. The CDR3 runs 10 residues. The data were taken from a study of blood T cell repertoires in COVID-19. In the study overall: PBMCs, B-cell-depleted T cells, or T cells provided the cDNA or gDNA that made up the material.

Sequencing input: peripheral blood. The clonotype was recovered from a man aged 18 to 30 with COVID-19, enrolled during active disease. The rearrangement joins TRBV5-8 to TRBJ1-1; unclear D gene. CDR3 bases: TGTGCCCAACGAGGATCTGAAGCTTTCTTT. Protein sequence: CAQRGSEAFF.